This record concerns one T cell receptor (beta chain) sequence. The antigen is not known. The CDR3 spans 16 residues. Germline V gene sequence: CDR1 LNHDA, CDR2 SQIVND (reference sequence). Trimming at V came to 4 bases and at J to 5 bases, leaving 11 bases not matched to a gene. The authors extracted RNA and reverse transcribed it into cDNA as the sequencing template. The repertoire was sequenced with immunoSEQ multiplex PCR; TCRdb's copy has only in-frame clones and lacks some. The sample has about 150,000 clones; about nine tenths are singletons. These data belong to a study of CD8+ T cells in alopecia areata. Overall study context: The protocol delivered tofacitinib for 6 to 18 months, then withdrew it for 6 months. Study outcomes and limitations: Mice showed TCR sharing more clearly than patients did, possibly owing to HLA.

The specimen comprised CD8+ T cells sorted from blood, sampled at week 0. The receptor was isolated from a human donor with alopecia areata. This chain uses TRBV19 with TRBJ2-7; 10 nucleotides agree with TRBD2. CDR3 sequence: CASSKEAGGPFDEQYF. As DNA, the CDR3 is TGTGCCAGTAGTAAAGAAGCGGGAGGGCCCTTCGACGAGCAGTACTTC. Full variable domain (remainder filled in from reference TRBV19 and TRBJ2-7): DGGITQSPKYLFRKEGQNVTLSCEQNLNHDAMYWYRQDPGQGLRLIYYSQIVNDFQKGDIAEGYSVSREKKESFPLTVTSAQKNPTAFYLCASSKEAGGPFDEQYFGPGTRLTVT.